The rows below give T cell receptor beta chains drawn from one sample of a study of cytomegalovirus exposure and HLA in healthy donors. The protocol was immunoSEQ multiplex PCR, while the TCRdb copy is restricted to in-frame clones and leaves out a portion. The data show 60,000 to 70,000 clones, with over 75% seen just once and over 9.5% held by the top ten. Sequenced sample: PBMCs. The receptor source for this set is a man aged 35 to 55 in good health and CMV-seronegative. The CDR3 runs from the conserved cysteine through the conserved F or W.

v_gene	j_gene	CDR3aa
TRBV5-8	TRBJ1-5	CASSLGQGNRPQHF
TRBV2	TRBJ1-5	CASRWGTGNQPQHF
TRBV5-1	TRBJ2-7	CASSLGRQPSSSYEQYF
TRBV2	TRBJ2-6	CASIPGQGLVGANVLTF
TRBV5-1	TRBJ1-6	CASSSGLPESPLHF
TRBV6-1	TRBJ1-5	CASSEQGPGPQHF
TRBV27	TRBJ2-7	CASSFTGISYEQYF
TRBV28	.	CASRSGTSGSYEQYF
TRBV5-1	TRBJ2-2	CASSFGRNTGELFF
TRBV2	TRBJ2-2	CATGPGTGELFF
TRBV18	.	CASSPEARTTPYEQYF
TRBV5-1	TRBJ2-2	CASGLDPPWGELFF
TRBV7-2	TRBJ2-5	CASSFYSFQETQYF
TRBV7-9	TRBJ1-1	CASRLKRGTTEAFF
TRBV5-1	TRBJ1-6	CASSLEFLSGRPITLHF
TRBV7-9	TRBJ2-5	CSSSLARQGPVETQYF
TRBV27	TRBJ1-1	CASSFGGRVNTEAFF
TRBV28	TRBJ2-3	CASSLSGSGTDTQYF
TRBV7-2	TRBJ2-7	CASSPGSYEQYF
TRBV6-5	TRBJ2-7	CASRPLTGSSYEQYF
TRBV7-6	TRBJ2-2	CASSPTGTGELFF
TRBV5-1	TRBJ2-7	CASSWGQGYEQYF
TRBV7-2	TRBJ1-2	CASSSQTGVVYGYTF
TRBV5-6	TRBJ2-7	CASSFRDYYEQYF
TRBV28	TRBJ1-5	CASSITESNQPQHF
TRBV27	TRBJ2-1	CASSESTGLPYNEQFF
TRBV27	TRBJ1-5	CASSARVWQPQHF
TRBV6-1	TRBJ2-7	CASRSLGTGTYEQYF
TRBV9	TRBJ1-2	CASSEGPDRDHGYTF
TRBV5-5	TRBJ1-5	CASSLGTGGDQPQHF
TRBV2	TRBJ2-1	CASKGASYNEQFF
TRBV7-6	TRBJ2-5	CASSLGLAGSEEETQYF
TRBV6-5	TRBJ2-7	CASRSGTSGFDEQYF
TRBV4-1	TRBJ2-1	CASSPTSGSTPPWNEQFF
TRBV19	TRBJ1-6	CASSMMWGDNSPLHF
TRBV5-1	TRBJ2-7	CASSPRGYEQYF
TRBV6-6	TRBJ1-2	CASSYASLAGGGYTF
TRBV7-9	TRBJ1-6	CASSSTKQGNNSPLHF
TRBV18	.	CASSSTGASPLYEQYF
TRBV10-3	TRBJ2-7	CAVTGGDSYEQYF
TRBV11-2	TRBJ2-7	CASSLDSGGRGEQYF
TRBV12-5	TRBJ2-3	CASGLGSGGTDTQYF
TRBV28	TRBJ2-7	CASSLFPAEQYF
TRBV19	TRBJ1-6	CASSTPTGGLSPLHF
TRBV2	TRBJ2-7	CASTPDPYSSYEQYF
TRBV6-5	TRBJ2-5	CASSTNRDGRGAQYF
TRBV5-6	TRBJ2-1	CASSSRTARDNEQFF
TRBV6-5	TRBJ2-1	CASSRLAGEGWEQFF
TRBV5-1	TRBJ2-7	CASSLAASGSYEQYF
TRBV6-5	TRBJ2-7	CASSKTSGSRYEQYF
TRBV5-1	TRBJ2-6	CASSWGGQRDVLTF
TRBV18	TRBJ1-5	CASSDQGAQPQHF
TRBV6-1	TRBJ2-3	CASTGVGGGRQNF
TRBV7-9	TRBJ1-2	CASSLQGPLDGYTF
TRBV7-7	TRBJ2-5	CASSPQGVETQYF
TRBV2	TRBJ1-1	CASRVSNSMNTEAFF